The clone carrying this TCR beta chain appeared a few times. Its antigen is unidentified. TCRdb recomputed calls from the 5' RACE reads with MiXCR, one row per CDR3 protein. The sample yields tens of thousands of distinct CDR3 sequences, 6.2% seen once. This sample stems from a study of early T cells in non-severe SARS-CoV-2 infection. Study-wide results and caveats: The VDJdb matching leaned toward anti-spike CD8 responses and overlooked private and CD4 specificities.

Trimming at V came to 5 bases and at J to 8 bases, leaving 5 bases not matched to a gene. The CDR3 consists of 13 residues. Germline V gene lookup returns CDR1 SEHNR and CDR2 FQNEAQ (reference sequence). The chain has TRBV7-9 and TRBJ1-4; TRBD1 agrees at 7 bases. Material for sequencing was whole blood. The sequence came from an adult who was a healthcare worker with PCR-confirmed SARS-CoV-2 infection or an uninfected control (not recorded which). CDR3 in amino acids: CASSPADREKLFF. The CDR3 DNA reads as TGTGCCAGCAGCCCTGCGGACAGGGAAAAACTGTTTTTT.